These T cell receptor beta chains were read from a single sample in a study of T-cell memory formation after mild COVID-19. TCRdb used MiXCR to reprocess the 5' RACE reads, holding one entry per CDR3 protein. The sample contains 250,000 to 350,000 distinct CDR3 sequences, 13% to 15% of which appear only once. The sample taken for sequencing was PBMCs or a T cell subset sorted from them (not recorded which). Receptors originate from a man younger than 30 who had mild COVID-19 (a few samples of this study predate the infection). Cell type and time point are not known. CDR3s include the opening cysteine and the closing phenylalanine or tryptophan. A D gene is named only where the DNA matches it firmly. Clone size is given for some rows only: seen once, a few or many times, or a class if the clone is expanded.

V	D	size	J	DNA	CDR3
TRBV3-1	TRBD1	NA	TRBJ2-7	TGTGCCAGCAGCGGACAGGGGGGTGAAAACGAGCAGTACTTC	CASSGQGGENEQYF
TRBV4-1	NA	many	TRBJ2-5	TGCGCCAGCAGCCAAGTAGGGGAAGAGACCCAGTACTTC	CASSQVGEETQYF
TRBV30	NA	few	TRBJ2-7	TGTGCCTGGAGTTTAGCGGAGGTAGAGGCGTACGAGCAGTACTTC	CAWSLAEVEAYEQYF
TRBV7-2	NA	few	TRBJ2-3	TGTGCCAGCAGCTCAGGCCGGCAGGCGCAGTATTTT	CASSSGRQAQYF
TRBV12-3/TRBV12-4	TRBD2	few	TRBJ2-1	TGTGCCAGCAGTCAGACTAGGTGGGAGCGGGGTGAGCAGTTCTTC	CASSQTRWERGEQFF
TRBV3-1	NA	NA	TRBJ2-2	TGTGCCAGCAGCCACAACGCAGGGGTAGACACCGGGGAGCTGTTTTTT	CASSHNAGVDTGELFF
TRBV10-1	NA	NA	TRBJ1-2	TGCGCCAGCCGGGATTCTGGACGGCACTATGGCTACACCTTC	CASRDSGRHYGYTF
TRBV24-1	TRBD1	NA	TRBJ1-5	TGTGCCAGTCGGGACAGGCAGAATCAGCCCCAGCATTTT	CASRDRQNQPQHF
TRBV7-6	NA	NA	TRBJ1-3	TGTGCCAGCCAACGGTCGGGGGACCCTGGAAACACCATATATTTT	CASQRSGDPGNTIYF
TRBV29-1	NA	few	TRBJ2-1	TGCAGCGCGAAGAGACAGGCGATAAATAATGAGCAGTTCTTC	CSAKRQAINNEQFF
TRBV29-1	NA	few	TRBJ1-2	TGCAGCTCATGGAATCCGGGACTCTCTGGCTACACCTTC	CSSWNPGLSGYTF
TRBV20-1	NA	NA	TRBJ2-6	TGCAGTGCTAGGACACCAGGGTCCGGGGCCAACGTCCTGACTTTC	CSARTPGSGANVLTF
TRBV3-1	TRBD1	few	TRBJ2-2	TGTGCCAGCAGCCCCGGACTAACGGGACAGGGGAGGACCGGGGAGCTGTTTTTT	CASSPGLTGQGRTGELFF
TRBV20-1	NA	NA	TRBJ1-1	TGCAGTGCTGCCCCCGGACCGATGAACACTGAAGCTTTCTTT	CSAAPGPMNTEAFF
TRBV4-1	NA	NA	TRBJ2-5	TGCGCCAGCAGCCAAGTCCCCCAGGGGCAAGAGACCCAGTACTTC	CASSQVPQGQETQYF
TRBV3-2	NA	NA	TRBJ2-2	TGTGCCAGCAGCCGAGGACAGGGGGTTAGGGACACCGGGGAGCTGTTTTTT	CASSRGQGVRDTGELFF
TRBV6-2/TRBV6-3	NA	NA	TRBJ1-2	TGTGCCAGCAGTTACATTGGACAGTCTAACTATGGCTACACCTTC	CASSYIGQSNYGYTF
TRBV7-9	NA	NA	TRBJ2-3	TGTGCCAGCAGCGCCTCCTGGGACAGCACAGATACGCAGTATTTT	CASSASWDSTDTQYF
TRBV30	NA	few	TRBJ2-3	TGTGCCTGGGGAGATCTAGGGGAAGATACGCAGTATTTT	CAWGDLGEDTQYF
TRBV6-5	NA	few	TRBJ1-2	TGTGCCAGCAGCAAGTTAGGGCGGGGGGAAAGTGGCTACACCTTC	CASSKLGRGESGYTF
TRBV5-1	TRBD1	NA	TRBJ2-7	TGCGCCAGCAGACCGGGACAGAGTTGGGACGAGCAGTACTTC	CASRPGQSWDEQYF
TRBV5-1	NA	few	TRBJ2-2	TGCGCCAGCAGCTTGGCGAGGGACTCCATGAACACCGGGGAGCTGTTTTTT	CASSLARDSMNTGELFF
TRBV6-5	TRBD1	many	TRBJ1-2	TGTGCCAGCAGTGGCAGGGGGCTCGAACTCAAATACACCTTC	CASSGRGLELKYTF
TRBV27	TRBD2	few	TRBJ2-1	TGTGCCAGCAGTTTTCGGGGACTAGCGGGGGGTGAGCAGTTCTTC	CASSFRGLAGGEQFF
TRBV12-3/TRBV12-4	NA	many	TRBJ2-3	TGTGCCAGCAGATCAGGGCTGGGCACAGATACGCAGTATTTT	CASRSGLGTDTQYF
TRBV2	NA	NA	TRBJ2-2	TGTGCCGGCCGGGGGCAAGGGACCGGGGAGCTGTTTTTT	CAGRGQGTGELFF
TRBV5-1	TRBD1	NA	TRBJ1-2	TGCGCCAGCAGCTCGACAGGGGGTGGCTATGGCTACACCTTC	CASSSTGGGYGYTF
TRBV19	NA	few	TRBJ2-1	TGTGCCAGTAGTATAGATGGATCCTGGAATGAGCAGTTCTTC	CASSIDGSWNEQFF
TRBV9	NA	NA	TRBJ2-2	TGTGCCAGCAGCGTAGGAGGGGCAGGCACCGGGGAGCTGTTTTTT	CASSVGGAGTGELFF
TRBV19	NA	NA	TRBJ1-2	TGTGCCAGTAGTACAGAATACTATGGCTACACCTTC	CASSTEYYGYTF
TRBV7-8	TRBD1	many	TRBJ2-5	TGTGCCAGCAGCTCAGGGGGCGGAGAGACCCAGTACTTC	CASSSGGGETQYF
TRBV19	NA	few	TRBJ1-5	TGTGCCAGTGCGGTGGAGTTGAATCAGCCCCAGCATTTT	CASAVELNQPQHF
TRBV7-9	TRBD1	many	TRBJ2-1	TGTGCCAGCAGCTTATTGACAGGGTTTTTCAATGAGCAGTTCTTC	CASSLLTGFFNEQFF